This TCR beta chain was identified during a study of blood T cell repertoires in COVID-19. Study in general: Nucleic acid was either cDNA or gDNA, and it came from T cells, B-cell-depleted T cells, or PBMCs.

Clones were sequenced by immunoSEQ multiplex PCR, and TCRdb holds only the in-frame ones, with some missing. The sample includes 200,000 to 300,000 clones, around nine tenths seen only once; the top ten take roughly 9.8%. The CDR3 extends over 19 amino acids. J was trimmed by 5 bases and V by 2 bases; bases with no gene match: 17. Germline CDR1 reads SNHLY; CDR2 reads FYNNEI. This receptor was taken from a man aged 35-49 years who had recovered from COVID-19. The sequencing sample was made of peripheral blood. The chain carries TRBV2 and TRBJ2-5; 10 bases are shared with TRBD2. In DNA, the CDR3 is TGTGCCAGCAGTGAACGACCCCGGGCTAGCGGGAGAAAGGGTGAGACCCAGTACTTC. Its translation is CASSERPRASGRKGETQYF.